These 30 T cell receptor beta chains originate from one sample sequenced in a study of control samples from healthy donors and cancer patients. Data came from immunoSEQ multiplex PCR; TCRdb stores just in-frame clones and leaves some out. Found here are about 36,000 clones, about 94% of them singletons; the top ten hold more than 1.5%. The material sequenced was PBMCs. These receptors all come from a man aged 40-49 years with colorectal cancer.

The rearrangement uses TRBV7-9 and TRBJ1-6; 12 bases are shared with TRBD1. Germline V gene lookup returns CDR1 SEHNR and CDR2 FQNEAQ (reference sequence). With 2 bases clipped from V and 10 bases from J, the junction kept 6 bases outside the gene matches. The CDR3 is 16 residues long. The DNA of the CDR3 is TGTGCCAGCAGCTTAATATCCGGGACAGGGGGCTCACCCCTCCACTTT. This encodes CASSLISGTGGSPLHF.

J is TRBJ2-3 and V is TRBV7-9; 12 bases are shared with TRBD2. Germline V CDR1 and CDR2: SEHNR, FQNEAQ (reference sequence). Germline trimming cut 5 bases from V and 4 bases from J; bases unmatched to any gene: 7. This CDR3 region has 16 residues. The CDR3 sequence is CASSPGLAGISDTQYF. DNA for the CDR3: TGTGCCAGCAGCCCGGGACTAGCGGGTATTTCAGATACGCAGTATTTT. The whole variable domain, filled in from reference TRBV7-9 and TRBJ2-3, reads DTGVSQNPRHKITKRGQNVTFRCDPISEHNRLYWYRQTLGQGPEFLTYFQNEAQLEKSRLLSDRFSAERPKGSFSTLEIQRTEQGDSAMYLCASSPGLAGISDTQYFGPGTRLTVL.

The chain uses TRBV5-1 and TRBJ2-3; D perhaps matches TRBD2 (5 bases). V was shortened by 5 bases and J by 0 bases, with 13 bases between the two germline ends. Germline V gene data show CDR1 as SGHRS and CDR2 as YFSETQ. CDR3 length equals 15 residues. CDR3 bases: TGCGCCAGCAGTGGGAGCTTTACTAGCACAGATACGCAGTATTTT. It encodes CASSGSFTSTDTQYF.

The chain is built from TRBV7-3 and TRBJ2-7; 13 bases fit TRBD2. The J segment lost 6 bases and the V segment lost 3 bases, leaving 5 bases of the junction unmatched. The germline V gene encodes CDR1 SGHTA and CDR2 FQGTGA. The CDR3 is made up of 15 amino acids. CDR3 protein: CASSFTSGGAAEQYF. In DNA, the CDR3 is TGTGCCAGCAGCTTTACTAGCGGGGGGGCCGCCGAGCAGTACTTC.

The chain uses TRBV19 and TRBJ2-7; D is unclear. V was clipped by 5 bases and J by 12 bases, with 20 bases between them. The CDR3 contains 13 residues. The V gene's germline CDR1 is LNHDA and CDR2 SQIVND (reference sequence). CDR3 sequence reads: CASSLLDGSEVYF. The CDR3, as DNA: TGTGCCAGTAGTCTCCTGGATGGGTCCGAGGTGTACTTC.

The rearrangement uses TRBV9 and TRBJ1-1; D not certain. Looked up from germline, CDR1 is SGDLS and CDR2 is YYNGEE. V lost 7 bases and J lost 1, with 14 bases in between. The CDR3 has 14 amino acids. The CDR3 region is CASASTWANTEAFF. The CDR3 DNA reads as TGTGCCAGCGCCTCCACGTGGGCGAACACTGAAGCTTTCTTT. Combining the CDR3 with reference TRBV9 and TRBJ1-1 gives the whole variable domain DSGVTQTPKHLITATGQRVTLRCSPRSGDLSVYWYQQSLDQGLQFLIQYYNGEERAKGNILERFSAQQFPDLHSELNLSSLELGDSALYFCASASTWANTEAFFGQGTRLTVV.

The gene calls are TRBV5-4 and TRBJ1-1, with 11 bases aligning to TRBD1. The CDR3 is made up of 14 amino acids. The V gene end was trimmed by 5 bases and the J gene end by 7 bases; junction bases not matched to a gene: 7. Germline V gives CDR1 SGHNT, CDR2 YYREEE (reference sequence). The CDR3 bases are TGTGCCAGCAGATCGGACAGGGGGCTTTTTGAAGCTTTCTTT. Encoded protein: CASRSDRGLFEAFF.

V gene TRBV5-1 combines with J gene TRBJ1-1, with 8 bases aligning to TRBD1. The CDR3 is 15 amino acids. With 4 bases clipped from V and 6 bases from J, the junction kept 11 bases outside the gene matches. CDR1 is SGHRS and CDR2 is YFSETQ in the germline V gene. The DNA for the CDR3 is TGCGCCAGCAGCCAACGGACAGGGCAAGAGGCTGAAGCTTTCTTT. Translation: CASSQRTGQEAEAFF.

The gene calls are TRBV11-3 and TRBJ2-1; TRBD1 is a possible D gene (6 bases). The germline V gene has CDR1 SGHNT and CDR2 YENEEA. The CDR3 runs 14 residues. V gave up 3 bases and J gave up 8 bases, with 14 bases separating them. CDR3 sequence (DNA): TGTGCCAGCAGCTTCGGACAGTCTGAGGATGAGCAGTTCTTC. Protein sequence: CASSFGQSEDEQFF.

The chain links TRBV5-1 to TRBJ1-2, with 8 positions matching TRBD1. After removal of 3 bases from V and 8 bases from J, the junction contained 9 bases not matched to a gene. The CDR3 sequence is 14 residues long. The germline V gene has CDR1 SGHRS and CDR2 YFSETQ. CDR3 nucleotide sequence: TGCGCCAGCAGCTCCAAACAGGGGGTGGGAGGCTACACCTTC. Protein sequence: CASSSKQGVGGYTF. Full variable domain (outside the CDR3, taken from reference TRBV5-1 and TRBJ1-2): KAGVTQTPRYLIKTRGQQVTLSCSPISGHRSVSWYQQTPGQGLQFLFEYFSETQRNKGNFPGRFSGRQFSNSRSEMNVSTLELGDSALYLCASSSKQGVGGYTFGSGTRLTVV.

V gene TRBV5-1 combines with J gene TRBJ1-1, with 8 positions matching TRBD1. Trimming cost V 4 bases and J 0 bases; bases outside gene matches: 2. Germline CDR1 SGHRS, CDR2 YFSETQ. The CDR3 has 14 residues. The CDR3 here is CASSEQGVNTEAFF. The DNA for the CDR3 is TGCGCCAGCAGCGAACAGGGGGTGAACACTGAAGCTTTCTTT.

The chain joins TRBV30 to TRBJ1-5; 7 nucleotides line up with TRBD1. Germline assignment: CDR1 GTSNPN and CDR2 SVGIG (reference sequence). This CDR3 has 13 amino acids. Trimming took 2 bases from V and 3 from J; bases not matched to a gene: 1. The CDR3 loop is CAWSQGDNQPQHF. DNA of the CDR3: TGTGCCTGGAGTCAGGGGGACAATCAGCCCCAGCATTTT.

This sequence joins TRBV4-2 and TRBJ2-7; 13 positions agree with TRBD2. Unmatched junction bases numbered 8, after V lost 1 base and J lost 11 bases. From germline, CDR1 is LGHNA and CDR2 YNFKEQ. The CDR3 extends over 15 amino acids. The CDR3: CASSQGRTSGGVEYF. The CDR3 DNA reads TGTGCCAGCAGCCAAGGGCGGACTAGCGGGGGAGTAGAGTACTTC.

The CDR3 here is CASSESVATNEKLFF. The CDR3 DNA reads TGCGCCAGCAGTGAGTCCGTCGCAACTAATGAAAAACTGTTTTTT. V gene TRBV10-1 combines with J gene TRBJ1-4; D not certain. Trimming pared 0 bases from V and 0 bases from J, leaving 5 bases between. The CDR3 loop spans 15 amino acids. CDR1 is WNHNN and CDR2 is SYGVQD in the germline V gene (reference sequence).

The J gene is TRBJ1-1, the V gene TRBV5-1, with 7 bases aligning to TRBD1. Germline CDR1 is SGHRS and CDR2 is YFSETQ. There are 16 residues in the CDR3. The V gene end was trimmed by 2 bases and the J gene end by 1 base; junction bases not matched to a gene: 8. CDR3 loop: CASSFQGGQKNTEAFF. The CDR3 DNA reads TGCGCCAGCAGCTTCCAAGGGGGACAGAAGAACACTGAAGCTTTCTTT.

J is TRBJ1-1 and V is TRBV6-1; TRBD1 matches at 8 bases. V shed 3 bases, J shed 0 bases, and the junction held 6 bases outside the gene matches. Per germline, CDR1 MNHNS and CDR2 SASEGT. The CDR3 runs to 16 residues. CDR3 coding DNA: TGTGCCAGCAGTGATTGGACAGGGCGGATGAACACTGAAGCTTTCTTT. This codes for CASSDWTGRMNTEAFF.

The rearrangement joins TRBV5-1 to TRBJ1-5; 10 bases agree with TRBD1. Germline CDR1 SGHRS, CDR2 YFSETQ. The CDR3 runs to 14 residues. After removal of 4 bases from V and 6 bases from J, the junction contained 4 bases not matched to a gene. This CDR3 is CASSPGTGAQPQHF. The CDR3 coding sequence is TGCGCCAGCAGCCCCGGGACAGGGGCTCAGCCCCAGCATTTT.

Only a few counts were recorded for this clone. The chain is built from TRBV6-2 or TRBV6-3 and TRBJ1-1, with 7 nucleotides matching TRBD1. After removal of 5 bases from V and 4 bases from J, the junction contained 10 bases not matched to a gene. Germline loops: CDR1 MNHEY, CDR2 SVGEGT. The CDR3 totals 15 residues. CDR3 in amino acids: CASSGSTGWATEAFF. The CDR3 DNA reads TGTGCCAGCAGTGGATCGACAGGGTGGGCCACTGAAGCTTTCTTT.

This CDR3 is CASRPDSLKAFF. For the CDR3, the DNA is TGTGCCAGCAGGCCAGATTCCCTCAAAGCTTTCTTT. V is TRBV2 and J is TRBJ1-1; D remains ambiguous. This CDR3 has 12 residues. V dropped 6 bases and J dropped 9 bases, with 14 bases sitting between them. Germline lookup yields CDR1 SNHLY and CDR2 FYNNEI.

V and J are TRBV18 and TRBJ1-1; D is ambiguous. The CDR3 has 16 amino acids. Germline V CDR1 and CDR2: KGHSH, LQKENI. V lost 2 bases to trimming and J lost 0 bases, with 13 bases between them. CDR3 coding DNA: TGTGCCAGCTCACCATTGAACCGGCAACTGAACACTGAAGCTTTCTTT. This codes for CASSPLNRQLNTEAFF.

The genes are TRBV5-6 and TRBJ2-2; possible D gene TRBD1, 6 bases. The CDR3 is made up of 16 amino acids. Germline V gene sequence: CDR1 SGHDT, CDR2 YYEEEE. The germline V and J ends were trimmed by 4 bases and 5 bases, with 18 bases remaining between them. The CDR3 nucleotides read TGTGCCAGCAGCAACACAGGGAGACCGGGGACCGGGGAGCTGTTTTTT. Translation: CASSNTGRPGTGELFF.

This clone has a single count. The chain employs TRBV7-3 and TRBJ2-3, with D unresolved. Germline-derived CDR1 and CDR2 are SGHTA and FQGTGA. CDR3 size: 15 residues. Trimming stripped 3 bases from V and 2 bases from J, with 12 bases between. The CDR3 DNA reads TGTGCCAGCAGCTTTGTAGGTGCCCTCACAGATACGCAGTATTTT. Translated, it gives CASSFVGALTDTQYF.

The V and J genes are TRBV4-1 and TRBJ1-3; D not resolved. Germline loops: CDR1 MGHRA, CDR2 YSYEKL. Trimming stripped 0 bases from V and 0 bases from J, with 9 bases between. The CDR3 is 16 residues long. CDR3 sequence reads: CASSQDQPNSGNTIYF. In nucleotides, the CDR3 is TGCGCCAGCAGCCAAGATCAACCGAACTCTGGAAACACCATATATTTT.

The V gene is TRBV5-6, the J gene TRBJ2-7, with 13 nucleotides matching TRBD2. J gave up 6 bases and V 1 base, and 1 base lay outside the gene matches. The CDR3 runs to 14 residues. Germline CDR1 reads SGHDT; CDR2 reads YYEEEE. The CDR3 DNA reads TGTGCCAGCAGCTTGAGACTAGCGGGGGGCGAGCAGTACTTC. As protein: CASSLRLAGGEQYF.

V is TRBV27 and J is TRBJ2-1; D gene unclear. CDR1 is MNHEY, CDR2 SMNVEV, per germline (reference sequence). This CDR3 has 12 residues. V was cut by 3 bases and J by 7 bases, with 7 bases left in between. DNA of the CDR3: TGTGCCAGCAGTTTTGGAGTTAATGAGCAGTTCTTC. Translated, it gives CASSFGVNEQFF.

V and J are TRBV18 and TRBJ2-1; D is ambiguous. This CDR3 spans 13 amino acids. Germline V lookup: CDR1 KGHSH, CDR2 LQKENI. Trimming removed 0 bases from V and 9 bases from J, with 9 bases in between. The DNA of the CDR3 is TGTGCCAGCTCACCACCAGGGTATGGTGAGCAGTTCTTC. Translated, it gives CASSPPGYGEQFF.

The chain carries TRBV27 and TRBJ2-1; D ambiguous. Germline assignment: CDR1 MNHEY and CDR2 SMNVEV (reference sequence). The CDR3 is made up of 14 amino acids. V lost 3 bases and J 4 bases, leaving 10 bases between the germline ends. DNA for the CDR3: TGTGCCAGCAGTTTTGGCCCCCCGTACAATGAGCAGTTCTTC. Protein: CASSFGPPYNEQFF.

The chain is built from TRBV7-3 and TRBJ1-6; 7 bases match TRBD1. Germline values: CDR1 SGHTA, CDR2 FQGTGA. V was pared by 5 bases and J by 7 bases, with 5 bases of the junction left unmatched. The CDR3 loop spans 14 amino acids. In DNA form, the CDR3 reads TGTGCCAGCAGCCAGGGACAGATAAATTCACCCCTCCACTTT. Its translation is CASSQGQINSPLHF.

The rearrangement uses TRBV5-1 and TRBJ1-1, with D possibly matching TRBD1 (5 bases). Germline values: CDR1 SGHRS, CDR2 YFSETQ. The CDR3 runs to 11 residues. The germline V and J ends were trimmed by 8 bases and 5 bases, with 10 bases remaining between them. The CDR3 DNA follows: TGCGCCAGTCGCAGGGAAACTGAAGCTTTCTTT. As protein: CASRRETEAFF.

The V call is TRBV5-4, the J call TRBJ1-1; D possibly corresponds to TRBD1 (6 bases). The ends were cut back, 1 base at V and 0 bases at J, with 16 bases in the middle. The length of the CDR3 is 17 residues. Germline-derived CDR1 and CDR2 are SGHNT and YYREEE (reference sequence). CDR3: CASSLRRGGNMNTEAFF. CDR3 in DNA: TGTGCCAGCAGCTTGCGTAGGGGGGGCAACATGAACACTGAAGCTTTCTTT.